This T cell receptor (beta chain) was profiled in a study of cytomegalovirus exposure and HLA in healthy donors. Study-level information: There were tens of millions of unique TCRs (from HLA-typed donors) in an early data release. Study-wide results and limits: Reportedly, diagnosis of cytomegalovirus status by the classifier showed high specificity and sensitivity. A later analysis linked a missense DCLRE1C variant to TCR beta V- and J-gene trimming. When the data were analyzed later, several of the most significant clusters appeared to be linked to common viral pathogens.

Primers: 60 Vbeta forward and 13 Jbeta reverse. TCRdb's table, derived via immunoSEQ multiplex PCR, lists solely in-frame clones and lacks some. The sample shows about 140,000 clones, roughly 88% of them seen only once. V lost 3 bases to trimming and J lost 7 bases, with 13 bases between them. Germline CDR1 SGHNT, CDR2 YENEEA. The CDR3 has 13 amino acids. The sample holds one count of this clone. Antigen unknown. This chain links TRBV11-3 with TRBJ2-7; D is uncertain. The specimen was PBMCs. This TCR derives from a woman between 40 and 50 years old in good health and CMV-seronegative. As DNA, the CDR3 is TGTGCCAGCAGCTTTAATGTAGCTCGAGAGCAGTACTTC. This gives the protein CASSFNVAREQYF.